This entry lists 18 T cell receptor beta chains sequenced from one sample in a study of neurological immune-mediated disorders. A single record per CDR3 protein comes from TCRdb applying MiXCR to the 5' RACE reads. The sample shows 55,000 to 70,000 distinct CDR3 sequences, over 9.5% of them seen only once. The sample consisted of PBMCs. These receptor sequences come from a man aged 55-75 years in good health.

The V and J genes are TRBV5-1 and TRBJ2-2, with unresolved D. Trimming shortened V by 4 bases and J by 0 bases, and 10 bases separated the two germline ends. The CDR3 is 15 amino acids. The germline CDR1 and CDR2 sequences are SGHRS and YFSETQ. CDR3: CASSQVVANTGELFF. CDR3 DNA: TGCGCCAGCAGCCAGGTGGTGGCGAACACCGGGGAGCTGTTTTTT.

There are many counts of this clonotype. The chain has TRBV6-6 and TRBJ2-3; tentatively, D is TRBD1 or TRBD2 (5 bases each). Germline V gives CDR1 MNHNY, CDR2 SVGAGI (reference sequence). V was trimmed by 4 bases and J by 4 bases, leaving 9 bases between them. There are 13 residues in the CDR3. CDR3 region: CASSLGVPDTQYF. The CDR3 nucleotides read TGTGCCAGCAGTTTGGGGGTCCCAGATACGCAGTATTTT.

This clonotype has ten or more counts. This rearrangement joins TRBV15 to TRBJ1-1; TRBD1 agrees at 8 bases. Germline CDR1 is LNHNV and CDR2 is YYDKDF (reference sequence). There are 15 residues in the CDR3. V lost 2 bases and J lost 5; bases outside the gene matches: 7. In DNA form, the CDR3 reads TGTGCCACCAGCAGAAGAGGACAGGGTATAACTGAAGCTTTCTTT. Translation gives CATSRRGQGITEAFF.

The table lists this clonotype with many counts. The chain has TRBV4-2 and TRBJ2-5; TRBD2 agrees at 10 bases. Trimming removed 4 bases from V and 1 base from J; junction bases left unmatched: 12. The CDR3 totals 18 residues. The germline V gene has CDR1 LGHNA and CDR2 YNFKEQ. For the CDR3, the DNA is TGTGCCAGCAGCCCGCGGTATTCATTAGCGGGGGGCCAAGAGACCCAGTACTTC. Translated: CASSPRYSLAGGQETQYF.

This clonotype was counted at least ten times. Written as DNA, the CDR3 is TGTGCCAGCAGCGCCGGACAGCCAAAGAACACTGAAGCTTTCTTT. Amino acids: CASSAGQPKNTEAFF. The chain joins TRBV7-9 to TRBJ1-1, with a possible D match to TRBD1 (6 bases). The CDR3 is 15 residues long. Germline CDR1 SEHNR, CDR2 FQNEAQ (reference sequence). Between the trimmed V and J ends, which lost 5 bases and 1 base, there was a span of 14 bases.

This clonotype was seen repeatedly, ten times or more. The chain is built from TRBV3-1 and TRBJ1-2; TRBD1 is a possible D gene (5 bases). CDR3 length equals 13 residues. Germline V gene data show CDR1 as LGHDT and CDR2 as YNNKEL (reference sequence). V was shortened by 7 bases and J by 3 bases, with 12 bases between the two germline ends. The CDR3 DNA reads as TGTGCCAGCAACCGAGGGACGGACTATGGCTACACCTTC. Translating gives CASNRGTDYGYTF. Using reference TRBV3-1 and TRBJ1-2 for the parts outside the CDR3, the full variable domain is DTAVSQTPKYLVTQMGNDKSIKCEQNLGHDTMYWYKQDSKKFLKIMFSYNNKELIINETVPNRFSPKSPDKAHLNLHINSLELGDSAVYFCASNRGTDYGYTFGSGTRLTVV.

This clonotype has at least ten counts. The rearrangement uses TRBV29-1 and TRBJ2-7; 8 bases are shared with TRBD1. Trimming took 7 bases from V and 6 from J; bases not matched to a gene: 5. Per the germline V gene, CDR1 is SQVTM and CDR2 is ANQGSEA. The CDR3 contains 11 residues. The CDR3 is CSGQTGVEQYF. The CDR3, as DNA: TGCAGCGGGCAGACAGGGGTCGAGCAGTACTTC.

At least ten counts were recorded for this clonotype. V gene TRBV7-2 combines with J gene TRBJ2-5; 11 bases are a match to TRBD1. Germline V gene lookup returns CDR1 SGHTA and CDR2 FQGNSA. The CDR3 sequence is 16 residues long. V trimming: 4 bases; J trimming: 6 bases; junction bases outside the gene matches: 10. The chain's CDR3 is CASSSAGTGGEKTQYF. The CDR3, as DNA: TGTGCCAGCAGCTCTGCCGGGACAGGGGGAGAAAAGACCCAGTACTTC.

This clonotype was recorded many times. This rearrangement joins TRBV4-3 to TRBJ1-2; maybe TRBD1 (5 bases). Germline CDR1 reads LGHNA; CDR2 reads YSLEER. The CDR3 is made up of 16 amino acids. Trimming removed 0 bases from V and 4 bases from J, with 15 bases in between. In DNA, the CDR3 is TGCGCCAGCAGCCAAGATGATTCCCAGGGTCCCTATGGCTACACCTTC. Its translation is CASSQDDSQGPYGYTF.

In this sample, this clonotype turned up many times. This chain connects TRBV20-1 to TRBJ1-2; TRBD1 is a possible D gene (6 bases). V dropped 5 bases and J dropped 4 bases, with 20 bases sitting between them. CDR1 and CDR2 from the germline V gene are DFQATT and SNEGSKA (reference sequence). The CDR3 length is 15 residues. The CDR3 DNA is TGCAGTGCTCCGCCACAGGGAAAGGTCCCCTATGGCTACACCTTC. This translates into CSAPPQGKVPYGYTF.

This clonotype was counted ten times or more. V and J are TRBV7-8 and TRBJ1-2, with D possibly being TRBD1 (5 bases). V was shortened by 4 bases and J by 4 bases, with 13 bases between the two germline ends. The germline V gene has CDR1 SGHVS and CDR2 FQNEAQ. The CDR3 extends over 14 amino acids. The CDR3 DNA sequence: TGTGCCAGCAGCTCTCAGGGTTTGTCCTATGGCTACACCTTC. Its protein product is CASSSQGLSYGYTF.

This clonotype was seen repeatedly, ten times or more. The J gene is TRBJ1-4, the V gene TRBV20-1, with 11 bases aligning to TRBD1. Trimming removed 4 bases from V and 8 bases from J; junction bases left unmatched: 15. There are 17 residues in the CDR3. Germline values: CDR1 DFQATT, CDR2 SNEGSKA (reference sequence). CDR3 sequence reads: CSATSRDRGNPWEKLFF. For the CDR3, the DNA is TGCAGTGCTACCTCCCGGGACAGGGGGAACCCTTGGGAAAAACTGTTTTTT.

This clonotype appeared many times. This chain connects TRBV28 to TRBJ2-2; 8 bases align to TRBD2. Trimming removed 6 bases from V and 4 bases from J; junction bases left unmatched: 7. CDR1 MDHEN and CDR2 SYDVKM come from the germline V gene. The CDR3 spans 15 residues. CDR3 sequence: CASREAGVGTGELFF. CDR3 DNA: TGTGCCAGCAGGGAAGCGGGGGTTGGCACCGGGGAGCTGTTTTTT.

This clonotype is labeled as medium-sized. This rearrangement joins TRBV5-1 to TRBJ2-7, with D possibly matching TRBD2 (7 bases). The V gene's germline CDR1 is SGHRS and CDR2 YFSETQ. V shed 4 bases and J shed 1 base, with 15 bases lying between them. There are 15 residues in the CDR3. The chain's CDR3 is CASSAGALPSYEQYF. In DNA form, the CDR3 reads TGCGCCAGCAGCGCGGGGGCCCTACCTTCCTACGAGCAGTACTTC.

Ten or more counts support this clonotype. CDR3 coding DNA: TGTGCCAGCAGTTTGGGCGGTAACACCGGGGAGCTGTTTTTT. This translates into CASSLGGNTGELFF. The chain links TRBV28 to TRBJ2-2; D unresolved. V lost 3 bases, J lost 2 bases, and 7 bases lay in between. The germline CDR1 and CDR2 sequences are MDHEN and SYDVKM. The CDR3 consists of 14 residues.

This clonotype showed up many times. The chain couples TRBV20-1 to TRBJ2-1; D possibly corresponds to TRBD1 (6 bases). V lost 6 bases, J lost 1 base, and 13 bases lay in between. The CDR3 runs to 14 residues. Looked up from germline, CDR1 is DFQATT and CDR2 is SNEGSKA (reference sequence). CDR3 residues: CSAKTGLSYNEQFF. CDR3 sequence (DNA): TGCAGTGCAAAAACAGGGTTATCCTACAATGAGCAGTTCTTC.

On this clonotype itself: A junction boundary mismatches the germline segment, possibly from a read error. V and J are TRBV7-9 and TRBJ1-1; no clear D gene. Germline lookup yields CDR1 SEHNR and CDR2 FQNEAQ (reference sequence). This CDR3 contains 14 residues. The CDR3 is CASTIDGMNTEDFF. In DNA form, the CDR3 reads TGTGCCAGCACAATAGACGGCATGAACACTGAAGATTTCTTT.

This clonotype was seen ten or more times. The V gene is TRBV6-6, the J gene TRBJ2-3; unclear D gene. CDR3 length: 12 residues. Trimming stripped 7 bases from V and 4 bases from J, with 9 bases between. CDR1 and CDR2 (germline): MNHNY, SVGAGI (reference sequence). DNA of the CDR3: TGTGCCAGCACCAGGACCGCAGATACGCAGTATTTT. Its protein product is CASTRTADTQYF.